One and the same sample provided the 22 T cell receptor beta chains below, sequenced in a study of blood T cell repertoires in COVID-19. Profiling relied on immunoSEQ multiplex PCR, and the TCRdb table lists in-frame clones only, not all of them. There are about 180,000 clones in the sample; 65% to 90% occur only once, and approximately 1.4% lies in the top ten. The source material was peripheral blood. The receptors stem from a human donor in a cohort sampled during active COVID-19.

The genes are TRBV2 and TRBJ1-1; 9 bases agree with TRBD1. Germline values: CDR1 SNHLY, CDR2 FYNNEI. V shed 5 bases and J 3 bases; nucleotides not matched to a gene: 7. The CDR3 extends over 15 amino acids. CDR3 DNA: TGTGCCAGCAGTCCCTTACAGGGGGCATACACTGAAGCTTTCTTT. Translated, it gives CASSPLQGAYTEAFF.

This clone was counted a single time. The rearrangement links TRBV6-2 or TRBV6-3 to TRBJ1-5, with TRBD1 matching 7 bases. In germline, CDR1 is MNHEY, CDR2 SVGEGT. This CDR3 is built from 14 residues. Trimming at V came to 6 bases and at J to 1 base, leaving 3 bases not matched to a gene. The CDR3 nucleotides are TGTGCCAGCAGCCGGGACAGCAGCAATCAGCCCCAGCATTTT. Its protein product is CASSRDSSNQPQHF.

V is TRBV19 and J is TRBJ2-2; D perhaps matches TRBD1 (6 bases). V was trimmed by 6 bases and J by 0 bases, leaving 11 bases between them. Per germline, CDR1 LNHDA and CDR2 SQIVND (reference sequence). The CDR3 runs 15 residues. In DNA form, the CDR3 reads TGTGCCAGTAGAGGGGACAACTCGAACACCGGGGAGCTGTTTTTT. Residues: CASRGDNSNTGELFF.

The CDR3 spells CSVEDWSGEGYEQYF. The CDR3 region has the DNA TGCAGCGTTGAAGATTGGTCAGGGGAGGGCTACGAGCAGTACTTC. The chain combines TRBV29-1 with TRBJ2-7; a possible D gene is TRBD2 (7 bases). Trimming left V 0 bases short and J 3 bases short, with 15 bases between. Germline values: CDR1 SQVTM, CDR2 ANQGSEA. This CDR3 has 15 amino acids.

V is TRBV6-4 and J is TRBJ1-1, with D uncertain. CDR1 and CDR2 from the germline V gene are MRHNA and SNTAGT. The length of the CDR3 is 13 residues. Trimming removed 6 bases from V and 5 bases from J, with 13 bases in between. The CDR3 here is CASSPGAETEAFF. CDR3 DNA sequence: TGTGCCAGCAGCCCCGGCGCGGAAACTGAAGCTTTCTTT.

The CDR3 DNA sequence: TGTGCCAGTAGTATCACCAGGGACAGGGGGCTTAAGGGGACTGAAGCTTTCTTT. Protein product: CASSITRDRGLKGTEAFF. The chain combines TRBV19 with TRBJ1-1, with 12 bases aligning to TRBD1. The trim removed 3 bases at V and 5 bases at J, leaving 13 bases unmatched. This CDR3 has 18 residues. Looked up from germline, CDR1 is LNHDA and CDR2 is SQIVND (reference sequence). Looking up the rest from reference TRBV19 and TRBJ1-1 gives the full variable domain: DGGITQSPKYLFRKEGQNVTLSCEQNLNHDAMYWYRQDPGQGLRLIYYSQIVNDFQKGDIAEGYSVSREKKESFPLTVTSAQKNPTAFYLCASSITRDRGLKGTEAFFGQGTRLTVV.

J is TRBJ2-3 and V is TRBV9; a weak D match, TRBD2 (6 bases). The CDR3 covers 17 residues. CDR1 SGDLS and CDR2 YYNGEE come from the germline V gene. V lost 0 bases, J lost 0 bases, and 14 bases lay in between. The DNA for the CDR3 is TGTGCCAGCAGCGTAGCAAGCAGCGGGCTTAGCACAGATACGCAGTATTTT. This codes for CASSVASSGLSTDTQYF.

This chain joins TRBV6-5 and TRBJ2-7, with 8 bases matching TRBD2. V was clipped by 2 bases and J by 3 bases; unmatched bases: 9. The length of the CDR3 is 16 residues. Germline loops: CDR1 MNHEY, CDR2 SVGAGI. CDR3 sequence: CASSYARGGPIYEQYF. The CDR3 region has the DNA TGTGCCAGCAGTTACGCCCGGGGGGGGCCTATCTACGAGCAGTACTTC.

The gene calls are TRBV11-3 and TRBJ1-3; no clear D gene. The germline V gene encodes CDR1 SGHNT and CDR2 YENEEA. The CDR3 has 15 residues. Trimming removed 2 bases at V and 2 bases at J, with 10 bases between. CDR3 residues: CASSLSSGAGNTIYF. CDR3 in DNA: TGTGCCAGCAGCTTAAGTTCGGGAGCTGGAAACACCATATATTTT.

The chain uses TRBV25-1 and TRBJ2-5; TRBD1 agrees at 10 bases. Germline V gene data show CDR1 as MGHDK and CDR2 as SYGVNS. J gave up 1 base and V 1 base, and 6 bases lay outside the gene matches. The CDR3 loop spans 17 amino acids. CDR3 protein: CASSESGTGDGQETQYF. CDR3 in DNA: TGTGCCAGCAGTGAATCTGGGACAGGGGACGGCCAAGAGACCCAGTACTTC.

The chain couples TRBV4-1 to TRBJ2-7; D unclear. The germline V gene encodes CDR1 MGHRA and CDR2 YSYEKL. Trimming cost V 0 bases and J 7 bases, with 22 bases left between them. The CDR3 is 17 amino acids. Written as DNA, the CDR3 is TGCGCCAGCAGCCAAGATCTCAGTGCGAGACTCGCGCCAGAGCAGTACTTC. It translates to CASSQDLSARLAPEQYF.

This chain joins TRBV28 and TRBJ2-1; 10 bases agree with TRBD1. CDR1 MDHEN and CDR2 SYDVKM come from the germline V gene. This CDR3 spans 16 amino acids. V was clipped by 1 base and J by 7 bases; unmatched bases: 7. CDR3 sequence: CASSLLYRGQGNEQFF. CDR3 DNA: TGTGCCAGCAGTTTATTATATAGGGGACAGGGGAATGAGCAGTTCTTC.

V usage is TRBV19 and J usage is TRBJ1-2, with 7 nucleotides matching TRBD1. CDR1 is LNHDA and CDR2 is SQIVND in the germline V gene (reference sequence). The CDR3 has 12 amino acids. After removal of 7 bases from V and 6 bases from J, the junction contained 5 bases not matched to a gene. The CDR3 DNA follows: TGTGCCAGTAACCCAGGGGGGCATGGCTACACCTTC. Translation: CASNPGGHGYTF.

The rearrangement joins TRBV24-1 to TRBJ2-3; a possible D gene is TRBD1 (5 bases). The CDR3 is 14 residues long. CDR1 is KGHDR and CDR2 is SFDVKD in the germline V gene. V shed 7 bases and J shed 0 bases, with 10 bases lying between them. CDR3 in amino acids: CATRKTASTDTQYF. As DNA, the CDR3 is TGTGCCACCAGGAAGACAGCTAGCACAGATACGCAGTATTTT.

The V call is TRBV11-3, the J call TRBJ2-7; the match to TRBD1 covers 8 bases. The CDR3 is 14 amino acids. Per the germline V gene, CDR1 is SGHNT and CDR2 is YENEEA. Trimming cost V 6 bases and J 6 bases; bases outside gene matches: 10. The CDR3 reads CASSFPTTGAEQYF. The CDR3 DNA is TGTGCCAGCAGTTTTCCCACGACAGGGGCCGAGCAGTACTTC.

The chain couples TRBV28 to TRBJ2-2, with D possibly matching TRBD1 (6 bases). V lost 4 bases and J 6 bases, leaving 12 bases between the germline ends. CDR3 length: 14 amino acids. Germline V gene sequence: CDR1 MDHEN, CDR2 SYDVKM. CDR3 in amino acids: CASSWGRRAGELFF. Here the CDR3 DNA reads TGTGCCAGCAGTTGGGGGCGCAGGGCCGGGGAGCTGTTTTTT.

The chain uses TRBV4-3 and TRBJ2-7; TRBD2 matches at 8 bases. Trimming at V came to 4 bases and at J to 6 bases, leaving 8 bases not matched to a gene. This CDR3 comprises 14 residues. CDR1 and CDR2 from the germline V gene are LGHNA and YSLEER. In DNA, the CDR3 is TGCGCCAGCAGCCCCGTAAATCGGGGGGGCGAGCAGTACTTC. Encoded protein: CASSPVNRGGEQYF.

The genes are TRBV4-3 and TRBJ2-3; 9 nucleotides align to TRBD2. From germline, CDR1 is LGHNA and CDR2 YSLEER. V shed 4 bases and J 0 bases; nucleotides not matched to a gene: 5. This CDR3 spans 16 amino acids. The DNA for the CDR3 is TGCGCCAGCAGCCCTTTGACTAGCGGTAGCACAGATACGCAGTATTTT. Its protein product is CASSPLTSGSTDTQYF.

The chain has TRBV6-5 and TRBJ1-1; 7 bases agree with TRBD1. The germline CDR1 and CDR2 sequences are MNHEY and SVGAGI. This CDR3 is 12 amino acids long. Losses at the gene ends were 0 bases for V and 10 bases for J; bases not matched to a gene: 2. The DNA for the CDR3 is TGTGCCAGCAGTTACTCAGGGGGCGTAGCTTTCTTT. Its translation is CASSYSGGVAFF.

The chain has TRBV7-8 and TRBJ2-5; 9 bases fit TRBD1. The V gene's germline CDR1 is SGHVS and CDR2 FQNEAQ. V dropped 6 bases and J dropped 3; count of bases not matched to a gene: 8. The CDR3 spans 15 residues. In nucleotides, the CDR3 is TGTGCCAGCAGTTACATCCGGGACAGGGAAGAGACCCAGTACTTC. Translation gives CASSYIRDREETQYF.

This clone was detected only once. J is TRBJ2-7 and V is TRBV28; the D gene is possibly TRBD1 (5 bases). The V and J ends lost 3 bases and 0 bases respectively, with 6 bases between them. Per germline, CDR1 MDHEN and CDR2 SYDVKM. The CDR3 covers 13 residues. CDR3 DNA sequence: TGTGCCAGCAGTTTGGGGCCCTCCTACGAGCAGTACTTC. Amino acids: CASSLGPSYEQYF.

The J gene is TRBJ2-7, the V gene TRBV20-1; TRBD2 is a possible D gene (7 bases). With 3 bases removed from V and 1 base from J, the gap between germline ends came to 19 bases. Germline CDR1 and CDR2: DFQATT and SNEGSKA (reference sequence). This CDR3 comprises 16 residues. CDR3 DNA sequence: TGCAGTGCTAGTGGGGGGCTAGCGGAGGGTTCCTACGAGCAGTACTTC. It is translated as CSASGGLAEGSYEQYF.